This entry lists 30 T cell receptor beta chains sequenced from one sample in a study of CXCR3-negative and CXCR3-positive naive CD8 T cells. General study findings and limits: Naive cells that were CXCR3-positive had more hydrophobic TRB CDR3s (compared with CXCR3-negative naive cells).

The antigens for these receptors are not known. TRB cDNA was prepared as libraries by UMI-labeled 5' RACE. One entry per CDR3 protein, without DNA, is what TCRdb gives after re-calling the 5' RACE reads. The table for this sample gives around 140,000 distinct CDR3 sequences. The sequenced sample consisted of naive CXCR3+ CD8+ T cells from blood. Subset reported: CD45RO-CCR7+CD27+CD95- naive CD8+ T cells expressing CXCR3 (TNR3+). These TCRs come from a human donor in good health. Some clones in this sample may be carry-over from other donors' samples.

The rearrangement links TRBV12-3 or TRBV12-4 to TRBJ2-2; the TRBD2 assignment by TCRdb is unverifiable without DNA. The CDR3 is made up of 15 amino acids. CDR3 protein: CASSPGLGITGELFF.

J is TRBJ2-1 and V is TRBV7-9; absent DNA, TCRdb's TRBD1 call cannot be checked. Germline V gene data show CDR1 as SEHNR and CDR2 as FQNEAQ (reference sequence). This CDR3 has 17 residues. The CDR3 is CASSSPWGAGSYNEQFF.

J is TRBJ2-3 and V is TRBV28; as DNA is missing, the TRBD1 call by TCRdb cannot be tested. The germline V gene has CDR1 MDHEN and CDR2 SYDVKM. The length of the CDR3 is 18 residues. The CDR3 protein is CASSLSGRGLWGSDTQYF.

The CDR3 loop is CSARPGTALRQRYEQYF. The chain carries TRBV20-1 and TRBJ2-7; with no DNA, the TCRdb D assignment of TRBD1 cannot be verified. The germline V gene has CDR1 DFQATT and CDR2 SNEGSKA (reference sequence). This CDR3 region has 17 residues.

This chain's CDR3 is CASSYKEGFPYEQYF. The chain combines TRBV6-2 or TRBV6-3 with TRBJ2-7; TCRdb gives TRBD2 as the D gene, but with no DNA this cannot be confirmed. This CDR3 comprises 15 residues. Germline V gene lookup returns CDR1 MNHEY and CDR2 SVGEGT.

This sequence joins TRBV7-9 and TRBJ1-1; TCRdb's assignment of TRBD1 cannot be checked, as there is no DNA. This CDR3 spans 20 amino acids. CDR1 and CDR2 (germline): SEHNR, FQNEAQ (reference sequence). The CDR3 loop is CASSPRTRNPGQGVNTEAFF.

The chain uses TRBV19 and TRBJ2-1; TCRdb names TRBD2, which stays unverified in the absence of DNA. Germline V gene lookup returns CDR1 LNHDA and CDR2 SQIVND (reference sequence). The CDR3 spans 13 residues. CDR3 protein: CASSTFTRDEQFF.

This rearrangement joins TRBV12-3 or TRBV12-4 to TRBJ2-2; TCRdb calls TRBD1, which cannot be checked without DNA. The CDR3 is 15 amino acids. CDR3 protein: CASSARGGGAGELFF.

This sequence joins TRBV29-1 and TRBJ1-1; the TRBD1 assignment by TCRdb is unverifiable without DNA. This CDR3 has 14 amino acids. CDR1 SQVTM and CDR2 ANQGSEA come from the germline V gene. CDR3 residues: CSVVQGQPNTEAFF. The full variable domain, rest sourced from reference TRBV29-1 and TRBJ1-1, is SAVISQKPSRDICQRGTSLTIQCQVDSQVTMMFWYRQQPGQSLTLIATANQGSEATYESGFVIDKFPISRPNLTFSTLTVSNMSPEDSSIYLCSVVQGQPNTEAFFGQGTRLTVV.

The CDR3 sequence is CASSYGQSYEQYF. This chain joins TRBV7-3 and TRBJ2-7; checking the TCRdb D call of TRBD1 is not possible without DNA. Germline V gives CDR1 SGHTA, CDR2 FQGTGA. This CDR3 spans 13 amino acids.

The gene calls are TRBV29-1 and TRBJ2-7; the D call of TRBD1 rests on TCRdb alone, since no DNA is present to check it. Germline V lookup: CDR1 SQVTM, CDR2 ANQGSEA. The CDR3 runs 13 residues. The CDR3 sequence: CSVPGTSSYEQYF.

The V call is TRBV25-1, the J call TRBJ2-3; TCRdb indicates TRBD1, and absent DNA this call remains unverified. Looked up from germline, CDR1 is MGHDK and CDR2 is SYGVNS. This CDR3 is 15 amino acids long. The chain's CDR3 is CASSPGTGLADTQYF.

The chain links TRBV7-9 to TRBJ2-7. The length of the CDR3 is 12 residues. Germline CDR1 SEHNR, CDR2 FQNEAQ (reference sequence). The CDR3 region is CASSFPVYEQYF.

The chain employs TRBV9 and TRBJ2-5. CDR3 length equals 12 residues. Germline V CDR1 and CDR2: SGDLS, YYNGEE. The CDR3 is CASSVGAETQYF.

This chain uses TRBV20-1 with TRBJ2-7. The CDR3 spans 16 residues. CDR1 and CDR2 from the germline V gene are DFQATT and SNEGSKA (reference sequence). The CDR3 spells CSDEWSSGHSSYEQYF.

This chain joins TRBV4-3 and TRBJ2-7. Germline CDR1 and CDR2: LGHNA and YSLEER. CDR3 length: 15 amino acids. The CDR3 spells CASSQDLGRLYEQYF.

The chain recombines TRBV2 with TRBJ2-3. Germline CDR1 is SNHLY and CDR2 is FYNNEI. The CDR3 is 14 amino acids. The CDR3 sequence: CASSESTLTDTQYF.

V gene TRBV7-4 combines with J gene TRBJ2-7; TCRdb picks TRBD1, but there is no DNA to check that call. CDR3 length equals 15 residues. In germline, CDR1 is SGHVT, CDR2 SQSDAQ. This CDR3 is CASSSLPQAPYEQYF.

This sequence joins TRBV11-2 and TRBJ2-3; as DNA is missing, the TRBD1 call by TCRdb cannot be tested. The CDR3 runs to 16 residues. Germline-derived CDR1 and CDR2 are SGHAT and FQNNGV. The CDR3 is CASSFQGARSTDTQYF.

The chain combines TRBV7-9 with TRBJ1-2; with no DNA, the TCRdb D assignment of TRBD1 cannot be verified. The length of the CDR3 is 15 residues. Germline CDR1 is SEHNR and CDR2 is FQNEAQ (reference sequence). The CDR3: CASSPPLDRGHGYTF.

The V and J genes are TRBV28 and TRBJ2-4; there is no DNA to check the TCRdb D call of TRBD1. CDR3 length: 15 residues. Germline-derived CDR1 and CDR2 are MDHEN and SYDVKM. The CDR3 reads CASSYRGSAKNIQYF.

The chain links TRBV29-1 to TRBJ2-1; TCRdb selects TRBD2, and the lack of DNA leaves this call unchecked. CDR3 length: 12 residues. Germline CDR1 SQVTM, CDR2 ANQGSEA. The CDR3 here is CSAPSAHNEQFF.

This chain uses TRBV7-3 with TRBJ2-3; TCRdb proposes TRBD2, but this gene call is untestable without DNA. This CDR3 spans 20 amino acids. Germline-derived CDR1 and CDR2 are SGHTA and FQGTGA. CDR3 protein: CASSPGRAGGMTLVTDTQYF.

This chain joins TRBV27 and TRBJ1-5; TCRdb selects TRBD1, and the lack of DNA leaves this call unchecked. There are 14 residues in the CDR3. Germline-derived CDR1 and CDR2 are MNHEY and SMNVEV (reference sequence). The CDR3 protein is CASRQGGGNQPQHF.

The J gene is TRBJ2-2, the V gene TRBV5-5; TCRdb's D call, TRBD2, is unchecked because there is no DNA. Germline CDR1 is SGHKS and CDR2 is YYEKEE (reference sequence). This CDR3 comprises 16 residues. The CDR3 sequence is CASSLEDPLGAGELFF.

The chain links TRBV2 to TRBJ2-5. This CDR3 has 17 amino acids. Germline V gives CDR1 SNHLY, CDR2 FYNNEI. CDR3 sequence: CASSEALPSVRQETQYF.

This sequence joins TRBV29-1 and TRBJ2-7; checking the TCRdb D call of TRBD1 is not possible without DNA. Germline assignment: CDR1 SQVTM and CDR2 ANQGSEA. The CDR3 has 15 residues. The CDR3 loop is CSVAPTGQGLYEQYF.

The chain is built from TRBV3-1 and TRBJ2-3; lacking DNA, the TRBD2 call made by TCRdb goes unchecked. The CDR3 totals 18 residues. The germline V gene encodes CDR1 LGHDT and CDR2 YNNKEL (reference sequence). The CDR3 loop is CASRETSGGSPSTDTQYF.

The chain recombines TRBV7-9 with TRBJ2-7; there is no DNA to check the TCRdb D call of TRBD2. The CDR3 runs 15 residues. CDR1 is SEHNR and CDR2 is FQNEAQ in the germline V gene (reference sequence). The CDR3 sequence is CASSLVGTSGRQQYF.

This chain links TRBV20-1 with TRBJ1-2. Per germline, CDR1 DFQATT and CDR2 SNEGSKA (reference sequence). This CDR3 region has 13 residues. The CDR3 here is CSARDPLNYGYTF.